The source of this T cell receptor (beta chain) is a study of blood T cell repertoires in COVID-19 (dated by TCRdb to 2018 to 2021). Turning to the overall study: Collaborator samples came from the United States, Italy and Spain and covered acute and convalescent phases of COVID-19. The dataset comprised deeply sampled blood TCRbeta repertoires from subjects exposed to, actively infected with, or recovered from COVID-19. Samples came from the ongoing ImmuneRACE study (first 160 participants) plus 1,254 subjects from 6 global collaborators. The material from the prospective study consisted of cDNA or gDNA derived from T cells, B-cell-depleted T cells, or PBMCs. The repertoires were released in a freely available public database intended as a resource for research on the immune response to SARS-CoV-2. Nearly every sample came with metadata listing a de-identified subject ID, COVID-19 status, age in years and sex. Where available, HLA class I and class II types were obtained from metadata supplied by the sample provider rather than from assay-based typing.

The research as a whole found: The quantity of clinical and demographic metadata differed by source and by participant and was supplied without curation.

A remark on this clone: Its antigen has not been determined. Qualities for individual bases were not recorded, and no much larger clone is one base off.

Each collaborating institution followed its own protocols to collect whole blood in K2EDTA tubes. For TCRbeta analysis, collaborator samples were shipped as frozen whole blood, as isolated PBMCs, or as DNA extracted from either sample type. TCRbeta CDR3 regions were amplified from genomic DNA by means of the immunoSEQ Assay, a bias-controlled multiplex PCR. The study's processing was this. Nucleated cell counts per sample were estimated from amplification of reference gene primers within the assay. To quantify the absolute abundance of each unique TCRbeta CDR3 rearrangement, sequence reads were collapsed and filtered. For each sample, productive Simpson clonality was calculated as the square root of Simpson's diversity index across productive rearrangements. TCRdb mirrors the immuneACCESS table, restricted to in-frame sequences. Some clones are absent from its copies; in checked studies, under half trace to an unresolved V gene, and the reason for the others is unknown. V and J calls and clone size are copied from that table; D and trimming were computed from the DNA. The sample table shows 470,000 or so clones, and roughly 91% are seen once. The ten most abundant clones make up roughly 4% of the sample.

CDR1 and CDR2 are read off the germline V gene as SGHRS and YFSETQ. After removal of 2 bases from V and 8 bases from J, the junction retains 9 bases not matched to a gene. From its cysteine to its phenylalanine, the CDR3 spans 15 amino acids. Just CDR3 DNA is preserved here, 45 bases in frame from base 1. The TCR was taken from a woman aged 25 to 39 with acute or convalescent COVID-19. The chain is made from TRBV5-1 and TRBJ2-1, and 8 junction bases match TRBD1. The sequenced sample consisted of peripheral blood. Read as DNA, the sequence is TGCGCCAGCAGCTTAATGACAGGGGCGGTCTATGAGCAGTTCTTC. This encodes CASSLMTGAVYEQFF.